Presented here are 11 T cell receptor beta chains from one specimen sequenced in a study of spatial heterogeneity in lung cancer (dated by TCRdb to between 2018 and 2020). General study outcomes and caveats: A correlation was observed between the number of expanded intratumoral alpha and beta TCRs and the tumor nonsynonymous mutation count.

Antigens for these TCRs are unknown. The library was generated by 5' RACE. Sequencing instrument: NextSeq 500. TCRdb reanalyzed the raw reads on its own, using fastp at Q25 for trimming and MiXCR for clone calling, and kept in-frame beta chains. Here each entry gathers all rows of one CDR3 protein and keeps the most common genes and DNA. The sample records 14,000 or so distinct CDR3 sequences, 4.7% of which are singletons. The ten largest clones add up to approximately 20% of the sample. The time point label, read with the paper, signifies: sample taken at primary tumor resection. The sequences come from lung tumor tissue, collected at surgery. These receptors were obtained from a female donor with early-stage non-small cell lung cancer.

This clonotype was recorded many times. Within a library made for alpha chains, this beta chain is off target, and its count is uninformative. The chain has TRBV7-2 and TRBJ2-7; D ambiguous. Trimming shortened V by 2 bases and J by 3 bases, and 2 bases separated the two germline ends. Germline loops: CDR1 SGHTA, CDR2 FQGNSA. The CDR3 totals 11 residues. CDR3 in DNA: TGTGCCAGCAGCTTATACTACGAGCAGTACTTC. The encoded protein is CASSLYYEQYF.

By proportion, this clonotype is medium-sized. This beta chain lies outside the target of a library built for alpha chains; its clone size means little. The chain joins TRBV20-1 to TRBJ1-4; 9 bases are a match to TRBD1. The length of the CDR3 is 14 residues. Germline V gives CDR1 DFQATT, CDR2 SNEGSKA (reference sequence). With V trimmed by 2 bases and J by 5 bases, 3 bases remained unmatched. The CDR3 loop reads CSARNDRGNEKLFF. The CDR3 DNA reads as TGCAGTGCTAGAAATGACAGGGGGAATGAAAAACTGTTTTTT.

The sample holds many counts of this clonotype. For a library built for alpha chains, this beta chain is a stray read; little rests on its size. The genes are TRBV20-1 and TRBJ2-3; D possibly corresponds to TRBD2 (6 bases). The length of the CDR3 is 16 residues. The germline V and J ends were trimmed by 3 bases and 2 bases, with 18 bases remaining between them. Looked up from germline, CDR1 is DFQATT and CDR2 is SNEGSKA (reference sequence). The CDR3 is CSASFNRGRDTDTQYF. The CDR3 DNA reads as TGCAGTGCTAGTTTTAATCGGGGGAGAGACACAGATACGCAGTATTTT.

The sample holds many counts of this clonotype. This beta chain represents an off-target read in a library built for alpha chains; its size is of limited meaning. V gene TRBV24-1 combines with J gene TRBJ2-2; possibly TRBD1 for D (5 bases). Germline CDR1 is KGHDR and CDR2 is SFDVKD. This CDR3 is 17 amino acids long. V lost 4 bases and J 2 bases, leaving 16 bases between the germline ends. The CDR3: CATSERGGRTNTGELFF. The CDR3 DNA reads TGTGCCACCAGTGAAAGGGGTGGCCGGACCAACACCGGGGAGCTGTTTTTT.

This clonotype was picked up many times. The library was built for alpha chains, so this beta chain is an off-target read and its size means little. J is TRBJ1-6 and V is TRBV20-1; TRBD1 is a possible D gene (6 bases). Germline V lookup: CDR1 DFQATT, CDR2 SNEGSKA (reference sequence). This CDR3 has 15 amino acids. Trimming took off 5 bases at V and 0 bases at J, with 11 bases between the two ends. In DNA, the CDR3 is TGCAGTGCTCACCAGGGGACCTCCTATAATTCACCCCTCCACTTT. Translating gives CSAHQGTSYNSPLHF.

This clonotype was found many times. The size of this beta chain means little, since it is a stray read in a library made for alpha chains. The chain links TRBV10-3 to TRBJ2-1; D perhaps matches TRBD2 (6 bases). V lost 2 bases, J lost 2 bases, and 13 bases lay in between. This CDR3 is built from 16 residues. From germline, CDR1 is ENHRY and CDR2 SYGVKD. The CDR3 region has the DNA TGTGCCATCAGTGAGGTGCGTGGGACTCCCTACAATGAGCAGTTCTTC. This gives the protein CAISEVRGTPYNEQFF.

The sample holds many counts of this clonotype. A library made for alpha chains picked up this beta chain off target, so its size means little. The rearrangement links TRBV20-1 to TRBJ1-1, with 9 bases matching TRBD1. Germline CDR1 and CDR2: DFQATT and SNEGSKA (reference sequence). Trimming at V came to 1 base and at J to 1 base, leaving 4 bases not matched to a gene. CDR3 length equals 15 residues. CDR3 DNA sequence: TGCAGTGCTAGAGTTGGGACAGGGACGAACACTGAAGCTTTCTTT. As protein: CSARVGTGTNTEAFF.

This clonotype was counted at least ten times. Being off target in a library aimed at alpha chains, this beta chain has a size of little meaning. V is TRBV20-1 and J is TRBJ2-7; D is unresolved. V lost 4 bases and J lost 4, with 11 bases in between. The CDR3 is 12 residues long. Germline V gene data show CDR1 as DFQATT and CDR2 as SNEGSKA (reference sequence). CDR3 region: CSANDFTYEQYF. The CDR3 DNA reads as TGCAGTGCTAATGACTTTACTTACGAGCAGTACTTC.

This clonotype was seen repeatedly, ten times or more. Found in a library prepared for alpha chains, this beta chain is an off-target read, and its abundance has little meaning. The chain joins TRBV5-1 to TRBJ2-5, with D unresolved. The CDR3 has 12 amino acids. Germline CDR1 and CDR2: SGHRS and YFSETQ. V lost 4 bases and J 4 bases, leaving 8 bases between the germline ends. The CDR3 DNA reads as TGCGCCAGCAGCCCCCCCGCAGAGACCCAGTACTTC. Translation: CASSPPAETQYF.

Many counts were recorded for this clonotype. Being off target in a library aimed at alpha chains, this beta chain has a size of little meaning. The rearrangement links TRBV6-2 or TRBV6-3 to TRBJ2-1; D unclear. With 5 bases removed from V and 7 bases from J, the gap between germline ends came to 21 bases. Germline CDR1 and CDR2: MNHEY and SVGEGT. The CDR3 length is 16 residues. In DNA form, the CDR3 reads TGTGCCAGCAGTACGCCCGCATTCGCGTCCCCTAATGAGCAGTTCTTC. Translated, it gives CASSTPAFASPNEQFF.

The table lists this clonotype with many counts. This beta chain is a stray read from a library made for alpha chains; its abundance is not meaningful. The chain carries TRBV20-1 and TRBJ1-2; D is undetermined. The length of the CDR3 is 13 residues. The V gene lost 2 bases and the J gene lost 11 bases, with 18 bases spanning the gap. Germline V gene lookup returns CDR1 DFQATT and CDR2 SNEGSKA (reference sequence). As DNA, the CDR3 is TGCAGTGCTAGATCGGGAGCTGGACGAGGATACACCTTC. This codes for CSARSGAGRGYTF.